Below are 20 T cell receptor beta chains sequenced from a single sample in a study of control samples from healthy donors and cancer patients. Sequencing was performed with immunoSEQ multiplex PCR; in TCRdb, only in-frame clones are kept and a portion is missing. The sample comprises roughly 130,000 clones, approximately 90% of which are singletons, and about 3.2% rests with the top ten. Input material: blood. These receptors all stem from a man aged 50 to 59 in good health.

This clone came up once. The chain couples TRBV9 to TRBJ1-1, with D hard to call. V was shortened by 1 base and J by 3 bases, with 19 bases between the two germline ends. CDR1 and CDR2 from the germline V gene are SGDLS and YYNGEE. The CDR3 is 17 amino acids. The CDR3 DNA reads as TGTGCCAGCAGCGTATCCGCCAGAACGAAGTCCCACACTGAAGCTTTCTTT. Its protein product is CASSVSARTKSHTEAFF.

This clone was seen only once. The genes are TRBV3-1 (or the pseudogene TRBV3-2) and TRBJ2-5; D is ambiguous. The CDR3 sequence is 14 residues long. CDR1 LGHDT and CDR2 YNNKEL come from the germline V gene (reference sequence). The V end lost 0 bases, the J end lost 5 bases, and 10 bases lay between the germline ends. CDR3 residues: CASSQDGRAETQYF. CDR3 bases: TGTGCCAGCAGCCAAGATGGACGTGCGGAGACCCAGTACTTC.

This CDR3 reads CASSLNSGGEQYF. CDR3 in DNA: TGTGCCAGCAGCTTAAATTCAGGGGGCGAGCAGTACTTC. The chain couples TRBV7-3 to TRBJ2-7, with 7 bases lining up with TRBD1. Germline V gives CDR1 SGHTA, CDR2 FQGTGA. The CDR3 runs 13 residues. V lost 1 base and J lost 6; bases outside the gene matches: 3.

This chain uses TRBV6-5 with TRBJ1-1; D unresolved. This CDR3 region has 13 residues. Germline V gene lookup returns CDR1 MNHEY and CDR2 SVGAGI. V was cut by 4 bases and J by 10 bases, with 16 bases left in between. This CDR3 is CASSFSGDSRAFF. The CDR3 nucleotides read TGTGCCAGCAGTTTCTCGGGAGATTCGAGAGCTTTCTTT.

V usage is TRBV2 and J usage is TRBJ1-5; TRBD1 is a possible D gene (5 bases). V lost 0 bases to trimming and J lost 4 bases, with 10 bases between them. This CDR3 has 15 amino acids. From germline, CDR1 is SNHLY and CDR2 FYNNEI. The CDR3 DNA follows: TGTGCCAGCAGTGAAGCGCGTGGGGCGAATCAGCCCCAGCATTTT. Protein product: CASSEARGANQPQHF.

In this sample, this clone turned up once. The chain carries TRBV7-9 and TRBJ1-4; D is perhaps TRBD1 (6 bases). Germline values: CDR1 SEHNR, CDR2 FQNEAQ (reference sequence). This CDR3 region has 15 residues. Trimming left V 1 base short and J 8 bases short, with 14 bases between. Here the CDR3 DNA reads TGTGCCAGCAGCTTAGTTTTGGGGGGCGACGAAAAACTGTTTTTT. Its translation is CASSLVLGGDEKLFF.

The chain couples TRBV7-2 to TRBJ1-1; D remains ambiguous. Germline values: CDR1 SGHTA, CDR2 FQGNSA. CDR3 length: 13 residues. V lost 5 bases to trimming and J lost 2 bases, with 9 bases between them. As DNA, the CDR3 is TGTGCCAGCAGCATAGGTGGAAACACTGAAGCTTTCTTT. Its translation is CASSIGGNTEAFF.

J is TRBJ2-7 and V is TRBV5-5; 14 bases match TRBD2. CDR3 size: 17 residues. The germline gives CDR1 SGHKS, CDR2 YYEKEE (reference sequence). Trimming at V came to 4 bases and at J to 1 base, leaving 7 bases not matched to a gene. The CDR3 DNA sequence: TGTGCCAGCAGCCTCGGGACTAGCGGGGGCCTATCCTACGAGCAGTACTTC. It codes for CASSLGTSGGLSYEQYF. Based on the CDR3 plus reference TRBV5-5 and TRBJ2-7, the full variable domain is DAGVTQSPTHLIKTRGQQVTLRCSPISGHKSVSWYQQVLGQGPQFIFQYYEKEERGRGNFPDRFSARQFPNYSSELNVNALLLGDSALYLCASSLGTSGGLSYEQYFGPGTRLTVT.

The rearrangement links TRBV3-1 (or the pseudogene TRBV3-2) to TRBJ1-1; D gene uncertain. V lost 2 bases to trimming and J lost 4 bases, with 11 bases between them. CDR3 size: 14 residues. CDR1 LGHDT and CDR2 YNNKEL come from the germline V gene (reference sequence). CDR3 DNA sequence: TGTGCCAGCAGCCAAATAATACTGGGCACTGAAGCTTTCTTT. Amino acids: CASSQIILGTEAFF.

In this sample, this clone turned up once. This sequence joins TRBV27 and TRBJ1-5; a possible D gene is TRBD1 (5 bases). CDR1 and CDR2 from the germline V gene are MNHEY and SMNVEV (reference sequence). The CDR3 length is 19 residues. The germline V and J ends were trimmed by 1 base and 2 bases, with 21 bases remaining between them. This CDR3 reads CASSLLGVGGSGGNQPQHF. The CDR3 DNA sequence: TGTGCCAGCAGTTTATTGGGAGTGGGGGGGAGCGGAGGCAATCAGCCCCAGCATTTT.

J is TRBJ1-1 and V is TRBV6-5; weak D call: TRBD1 (5 bases). The CDR3 is 13 residues long. The germline gives CDR1 MNHEY, CDR2 SVGAGI. V was shortened by 2 bases and J by 4 bases, with 8 bases between the two germline ends. The CDR3 here is CASSYGAGTEAFF. The CDR3 DNA sequence: TGTGCCAGCAGTTACGGGGCGGGCACTGAAGCTTTCTTT.

The chain employs TRBV28 and TRBJ1-6; D unresolved. CDR3 length equals 13 residues. CDR1 is MDHEN, CDR2 SYDVKM, per germline. Trimming removed 2 bases from V and 7 bases from J, with 6 bases in between. CDR3 nucleotide sequence: TGTGCCAGCAGTTTAGGGTCGAATTCACCCCTCCACTTT. Translation gives CASSLGSNSPLHF. The complete variable domain, with remaining parts taken from reference TRBV28 and TRBJ1-6, reads DVKVTQSSRYLVKRTGEKVFLECVQDMDHENMFWYRQDPGLGLRLIYFSYDVKMKEKGDIPEGYSVSREKKERFSLILESASTNQTSMYLCASSLGSNSPLHFGNGTRLTVT.

The V call is TRBV28, the J call TRBJ2-7, with 7 bases matching TRBD2. The junction had 7 bases not matched to a gene; V was cut back by 10 bases and J by 1 base. Germline CDR1 reads MDHEN; CDR2 reads SYDVKM. The CDR3 has 13 amino acids. CDR3 sequence: CATQPGGSYEQYF. CDR3 sequence (DNA): TGTGCCACACAGCCGGGGGGTTCCTACGAGCAGTACTTC.

The chain links TRBV15 to TRBJ2-5; D is uncertain. This CDR3 has 14 residues. Trimming pared 3 bases from V and 4 bases from J, leaving 12 bases between. Germline lookup yields CDR1 LNHNV and CDR2 YYDKDF (reference sequence). This chain's CDR3 is CATSSQRLGETQYF. The DNA for the CDR3 is TGTGCCACCAGCAGCCAACGGTTAGGAGAGACCCAGTACTTC.

The V and J genes are TRBV5-6 and TRBJ2-2; tentative D call: TRBD1 (5 bases). Per the germline V gene, CDR1 is SGHDT and CDR2 is YYEEEE. V lost 7 bases and J 4 bases, leaving 11 bases between the germline ends. The CDR3 extends over 13 amino acids. CDR3 sequence (DNA): TGTGCCAGCTACGGACAAGCCACCGGGGAGCTGTTTTTT. It yields the protein CASYGQATGELFF.

The chain links TRBV28 to TRBJ1-5; D is undetermined. Germline CDR1 MDHEN, CDR2 SYDVKM. The CDR3 runs to 12 residues. V gave up 10 bases and J gave up 1 base, with 8 bases separating them. The CDR3 DNA sequence: TGTGCCACCCTTAAGAGCAATCAGCCCCAGCATTTT. Translation gives CATLKSNQPQHF.

V is TRBV18 and J is TRBJ1-1; no definite D call. The V gene's germline CDR1 is KGHSH and CDR2 LQKENI. CDR3 length equals 14 residues. V lost 6 bases to trimming and J lost 5 bases, with 16 bases between them. CDR3 bases: TGTGCCAGCTCCCAAACCCGCACGGGAACTGAAGCTTTCTTT. As protein: CASSQTRTGTEAFF.

The rearrangement links TRBV7-9 to TRBJ2-7, with TRBD2 identical over 7 bases. Trimming cost V 8 bases and J 6 bases; bases outside gene matches: 7. CDR1 and CDR2 from the germline V gene are SEHNR and FQNEAQ (reference sequence). The CDR3 consists of 12 residues. CDR3 residues: CASAPTGGEQYF. The CDR3 DNA reads as TGTGCCAGCGCCCCCACGGGGGGCGAGCAGTACTTC.

The table lists this clone with a count of one. The chain is built from TRBV7-3 and TRBJ2-7, with 7 bases fitting TRBD2. The CDR3 loop spans 15 amino acids. The trim removed 2 bases at V and 0 bases at J, leaving 4 bases unmatched. Germline loops: CDR1 SGHTA, CDR2 FQGTGA. CDR3 sequence: CASSLEGGSSYEQYF. The CDR3 nucleotides are TGTGCCAGCAGCTTAGAGGGCGGGAGCTCCTACGAGCAGTACTTC.

This sequence joins TRBV5-1 and TRBJ2-5; D gene uncertain. Per germline, CDR1 SGHRS and CDR2 YFSETQ. V was trimmed by 0 bases and J by 2 bases, leaving 8 bases between them. CDR3 size: 14 residues. The CDR3 reads CASSLGRKQETQYF. In nucleotides, the CDR3 is TGCGCCAGCAGCTTGGGGCGGAAGCAAGAGACCCAGTACTTC. The whole variable domain, remainder taken from reference TRBV5-1 and TRBJ2-5, is KAGVTQTPRYLIKTRGQQVTLSCSPISGHRSVSWYQQTPGQGLQFLFEYFSETQRNKGNFPGRFSGRQFSNSRSEMNVSTLELGDSALYLCASSLGRKQETQYFGPGTRLLVL.